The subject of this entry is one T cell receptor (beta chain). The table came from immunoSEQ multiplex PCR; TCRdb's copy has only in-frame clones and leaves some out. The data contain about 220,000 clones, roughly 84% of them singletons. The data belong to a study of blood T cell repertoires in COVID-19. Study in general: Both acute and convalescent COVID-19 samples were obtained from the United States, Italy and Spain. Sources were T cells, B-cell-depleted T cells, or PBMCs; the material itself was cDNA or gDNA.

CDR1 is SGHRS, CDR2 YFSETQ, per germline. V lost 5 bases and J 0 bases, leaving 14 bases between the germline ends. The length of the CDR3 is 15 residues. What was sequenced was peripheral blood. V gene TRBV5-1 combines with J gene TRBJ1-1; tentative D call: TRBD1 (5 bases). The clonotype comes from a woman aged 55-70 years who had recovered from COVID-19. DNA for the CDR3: TGCGCCAGCAGGGCGGGGCCTGTTTTGAACACTGAAGCTTTCTTT. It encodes CASRAGPVLNTEAFF.